There are a few counts of the clone carrying this T cell receptor (beta chain). As yet, its antigen is unknown. MiXCR, applied by TCRdb to the RACE reads, yields one record per CDR3 protein. The table includes roughly 360,000 distinct CDR3 sequences, approximately 5.1% detected once. The CDR3 loop spans 14 amino acids. The V end was cut by 6 bases, the J end by 4 bases, with 12 bases between. Germline lookup yields CDR1 MNHNY and CDR2 SVGAGI (reference sequence). This sample is part of a study of human T cells and chemical hapten exposure. Time point here: patch test 1, 2 weeks after DPC sensitization. Documented treatment: therapeutic diphenylcyclopropenone sensitization with weekly scalp DPC. Blood collection happened ahead of applying each patch test. Findings and limits, study-wide: Counts of expanded TCRs at PT1 were positively correlated with patch test score.

The sequence came from a woman between 50 and 59 years old with alopecia areata. Some clones in this sample may be carry-over from other donors' samples. Sequenced material: whole blood, taken in connection with sensitization to the hapten diphenylcyclopropenone (DPC). The chain combines TRBV6-6 with TRBJ2-2; D is perhaps TRBD1 (6 bases). DNA of the CDR3: TGTGCCAGCAGGCCCCTAGGGGGCACCGGGGAGCTGTTTTTT. Translating it yields CASRPLGGTGELFF.